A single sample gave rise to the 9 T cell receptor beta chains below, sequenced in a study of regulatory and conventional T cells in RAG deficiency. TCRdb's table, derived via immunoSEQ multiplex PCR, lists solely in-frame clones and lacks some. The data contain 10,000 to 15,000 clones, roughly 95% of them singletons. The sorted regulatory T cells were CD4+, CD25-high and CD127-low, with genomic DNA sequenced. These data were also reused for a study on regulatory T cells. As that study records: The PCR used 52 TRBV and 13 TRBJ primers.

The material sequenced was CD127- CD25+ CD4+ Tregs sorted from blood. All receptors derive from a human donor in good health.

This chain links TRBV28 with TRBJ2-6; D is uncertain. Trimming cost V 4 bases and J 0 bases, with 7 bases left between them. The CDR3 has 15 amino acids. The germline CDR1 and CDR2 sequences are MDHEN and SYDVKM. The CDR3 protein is CASSSHVSGANVLTF. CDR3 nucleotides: TGTGCCAGCAGTTCACATGTCTCTGGGGCCAACGTCCTGACTTTC.

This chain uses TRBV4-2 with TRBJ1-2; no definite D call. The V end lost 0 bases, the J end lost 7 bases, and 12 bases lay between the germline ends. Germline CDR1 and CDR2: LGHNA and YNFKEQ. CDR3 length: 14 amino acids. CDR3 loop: CASSQDGWAPGYTF. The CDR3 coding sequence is TGTGCCAGCAGCCAAGATGGGTGGGCTCCTGGCTACACCTTC.

This CDR3 is CASSDRGRAEAFF. The CDR3 DNA reads TGTGCCAGCAGTGACAGGGGGCGTGCAGAAGCTTTCTTT. The chain combines TRBV7-3 with TRBJ1-1; 10 bases fit TRBD1. The V gene end was trimmed by 6 bases and the J gene end by 8 bases; junction bases not matched to a gene: 6. Germline-derived CDR1 and CDR2 are SGHTA and FQGTGA. The CDR3 extends over 13 amino acids.

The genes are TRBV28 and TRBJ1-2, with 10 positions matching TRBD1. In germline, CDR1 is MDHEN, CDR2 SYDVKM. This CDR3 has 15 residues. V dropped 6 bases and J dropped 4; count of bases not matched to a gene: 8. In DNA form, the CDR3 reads TGTGCCAGCAGGGACAGGGGGGTCCAGTTCTATGGCTACACCTTC. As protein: CASRDRGVQFYGYTF.

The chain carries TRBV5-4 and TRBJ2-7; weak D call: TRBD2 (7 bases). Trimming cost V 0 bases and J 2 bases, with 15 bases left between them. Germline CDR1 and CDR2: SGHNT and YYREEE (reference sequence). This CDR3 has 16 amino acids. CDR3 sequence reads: CASSLGPSRGPYEQYF. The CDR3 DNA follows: TGTGCCAGCAGCTTGGGTCCATCGCGGGGGCCCTACGAGCAGTACTTC. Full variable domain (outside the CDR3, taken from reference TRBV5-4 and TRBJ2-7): ETGVTQSPTHLIKTRGQQVTLRCSSQSGHNTVSWYQQALGQGPQFIFQYYREEENGRGNFPPRFSGLQFPNYSSELNVNALELDDSALYLCASSLGPSRGPYEQYFGPGTRLTVT.

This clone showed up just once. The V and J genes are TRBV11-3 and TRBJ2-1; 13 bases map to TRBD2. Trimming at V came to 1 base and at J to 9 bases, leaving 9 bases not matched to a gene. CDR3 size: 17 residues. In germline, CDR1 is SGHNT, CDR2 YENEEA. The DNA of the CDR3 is TGTGCCAGCAGCTTAGGCGTAGGACTAGCGGGGGATGTTGAGCAGTTCTTC. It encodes CASSLGVGLAGDVEQFF.

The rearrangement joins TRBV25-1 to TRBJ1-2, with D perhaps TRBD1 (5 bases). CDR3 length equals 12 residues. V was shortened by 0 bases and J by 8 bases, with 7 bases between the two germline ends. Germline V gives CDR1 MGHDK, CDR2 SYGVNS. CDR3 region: CASSEYRQGYTF. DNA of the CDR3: TGTGCCAGCAGTGAATATCGACAGGGCTACACCTTC.

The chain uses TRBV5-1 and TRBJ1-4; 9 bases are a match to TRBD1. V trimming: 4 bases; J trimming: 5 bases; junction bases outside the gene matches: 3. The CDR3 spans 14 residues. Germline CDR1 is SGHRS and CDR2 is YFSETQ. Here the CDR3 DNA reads TGCGCCAGCAGCATAGGACAGGGGAATGAAAAACTGTTTTTT. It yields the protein CASSIGQGNEKLFF.

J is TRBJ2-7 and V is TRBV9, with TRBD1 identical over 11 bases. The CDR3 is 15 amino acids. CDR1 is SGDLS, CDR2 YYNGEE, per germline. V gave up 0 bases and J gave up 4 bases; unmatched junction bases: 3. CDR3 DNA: TGTGCCAGCAGCGTAGGGACAGGGGGCTTTTACGAGCAGTACTTC. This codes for CASSVGTGGFYEQYF.